The 27 T cell receptor beta chains below all came from one sample that was sequenced in a study of neurological immune-mediated disorders. TCRdb ran MiXCR on the 5' RACE reads and lists one entry per CDR3 protein. The data show tens of thousands of distinct CDR3 sequences, over 2% seen once. Input material: PBMCs. These receptors all come from a woman in her forties or fifties with multiple sclerosis.

This rearrangement joins TRBV7-2 to TRBJ2-1; TRBD2 matches at 10 bases. The CDR3 has 14 residues. Looked up from germline, CDR1 is SGHTA and CDR2 is FQGNSA. J gave up 4 bases and V 3 bases, and 0 bases lay outside the gene matches. Here the CDR3 reads CASSLGLAYNEQFF. The CDR3 nucleotides are TGTGCCAGCAGCTTGGGACTAGCGTACAATGAGCAGTTCTTC.

This clonotype has ten or more counts. The chain couples TRBV20-1 to TRBJ2-7, with 9 positions matching TRBD2. J lost 5 bases, V lost 2 bases, and 1 base had no gene match. The CDR3 covers 12 residues. Germline V gene lookup returns CDR1 DFQATT and CDR2 SNEGSKA (reference sequence). CDR3 protein: CSARSSGNEQYF. CDR3 DNA sequence: TGCAGTGCTAGATCTAGCGGGAACGAGCAGTACTTC.

This clonotype was recorded many times. CDR3 sequence (DNA): TGTGCCAGCAGCGTAGCCAGGACTAGCGGAGATTTCTACGAGCAGTACTTC. Translation: CASSVARTSGDFYEQYF. The chain combines TRBV9 with TRBJ2-7; 10 nucleotides line up with TRBD2. The J segment lost 3 bases and the V segment lost 0 bases, leaving 9 bases of the junction unmatched. The germline V gene encodes CDR1 SGDLS and CDR2 YYNGEE. CDR3 length: 17 residues.

This clonotype occurred many times. The chain is built from TRBV6-2 or TRBV6-3 and TRBJ1-2; D is unclear. The CDR3 covers 12 residues. Germline V CDR1 and CDR2: MNHEY, SVGEGT. V lost 7 bases to trimming and J lost 0 bases, with 6 bases between them. Here the CDR3 DNA reads TGTGCCAGCAACCGGGCTAACTATGGCTACACCTTC. This gives the protein CASNRANYGYTF.

This clonotype was seen ten or more times. The J gene is TRBJ1-4, the V gene TRBV9, with 8 bases lining up with TRBD1. Unmatched junction bases numbered 3, after V lost 0 bases and J lost 8 bases. Germline CDR1 and CDR2: SGDLS and YYNGEE. The CDR3 contains 14 residues. The CDR3 here is CASSVGQGAEKLFF. In DNA form, the CDR3 reads TGTGCCAGCAGCGTAGGTCAGGGGGCGGAAAAACTGTTTTTT.

This chain uses TRBV7-2 with TRBJ1-4; 8 nucleotides line up with TRBD1. Germline-derived CDR1 and CDR2 are SGHTA and FQGNSA. This CDR3 has 12 amino acids. The junction had 5 bases not matched to a gene; V was cut back by 5 bases and J by 12 bases. Here the CDR3 DNA reads TGTGCCAGCAGCCCTTCGACAGGGGAACTGTTTTTT. As protein: CASSPSTGELFF.

The chain employs TRBV20-1 and TRBJ1-2, with unresolved D. Germline V gene sequence: CDR1 DFQATT, CDR2 SNEGSKA (reference sequence). The CDR3 length is 12 residues. V was trimmed by 3 bases and J by 4 bases, leaving 9 bases between them. For the CDR3, the DNA is TGCAGTGCTAGCAGCGGCACCTATGGCTACACCTTC. This gives the protein CSASSGTYGYTF.

Sample share makes this clonotype medium-sized. The CDR3 end shows no conserved phenylalanine or tryptophan, and so a read error is likely. The limits of the CDR3 on the DNA are not certain, so only TCRdb's listed CDR3 is given. This sequence joins TRBV12-3 or TRBV12-4 and TRBJ2-4. The CDR3 spans 11 residues, counting both ends. CDR3 amino acids: CASSLAGVVSL.

This clonotype was counted many times. This rearrangement joins TRBV5-1 to TRBJ2-5, with D possibly being TRBD1 or TRBD2 (6 bases each). Germline V gene lookup returns CDR1 SGHRS and CDR2 YFSETQ. The CDR3 consists of 13 residues. V was shortened by 4 bases and J by 4 bases, with 11 bases between the two germline ends. The CDR3: CASSAEGGETQYF. The CDR3 coding sequence is TGCGCCAGCAGCGCCGAGGGGGGAGAGACCCAGTACTTC.

This clonotype was detected ten times or more. The CDR3 bases are TGTGCCAGCAGCAGAGCTAGTGCGGAGACCCAGTACTTC. This encodes CASSRASAETQYF. V usage is TRBV7-2 and J usage is TRBJ2-5; unclear D gene. Trimming took 5 bases from V and 5 from J, leaving 12 bases between them. CDR3 size: 13 residues. From germline, CDR1 is SGHTA and CDR2 FQGNSA.

This clonotype was observed many times. The rearrangement links TRBV12-3 or TRBV12-4 to TRBJ1-2; tentatively, D is TRBD1 (5 bases). CDR3 length: 14 amino acids. Between the trimmed V and J ends, which lost 7 bases and 5 bases, there was a span of 17 bases. CDR3 sequence (DNA): TGTGCCAGCACTCTAGACCCAGGGTTATATGGCTACACCTTC. Its translation: CASTLDPGLYGYTF.

This clonotype has a count of ten or more. V usage is TRBV25-1 and J usage is TRBJ1-2; D uncertain. The CDR3 contains 14 residues. V was clipped by 3 bases and J by 4 bases, with 12 bases between them. The germline gives CDR1 MGHDK, CDR2 SYGVNS. DNA of the CDR3: TGTGCCAGCAGTGAGGTTGGCGCGGGCTATGGCTACACCTTC. It encodes CASSEVGAGYGYTF.

This clonotype was counted at least ten times. The chain employs TRBV10-3 and TRBJ1-5; 7 nucleotides match TRBD1. Trimming took 4 bases from V and 7 from J; bases not matched to a gene: 7. Germline values: CDR1 ENHRY, CDR2 SYGVKD. The CDR3 has 14 amino acids. CDR3 protein: CAISARQGNQPQHF. The DNA for the CDR3 is TGTGCCATCAGTGCCAGACAGGGTAACCAGCCCCAGCATTTT.

Many counts were recorded for this clonotype. CDR3 sequence (DNA): TGTGCCAGCAGGGGAGGGGTCTACAATGAGCAGTTCTTC. Its translation: CASRGGVYNEQFF. The chain links TRBV7-2 to TRBJ2-1; 7 positions agree with TRBD2. Germline loops: CDR1 SGHTA, CDR2 FQGNSA. The CDR3 has 13 amino acids. V trimming: 6 bases; J trimming: 3 bases; junction bases outside the gene matches: 2.

This chain links TRBV28 with TRBJ2-7; no clear D gene. The CDR3 contains 10 residues. CDR1 is MDHEN, CDR2 SYDVKM, per germline. V dropped 9 bases and J dropped 5 bases, with 8 bases sitting between them. CDR3 loop: CARSRHEQYF. CDR3 DNA: TGTGCCAGAAGTCGACACGAGCAGTACTTC.

This clonotype has just a few counts. One end of the junction does not line up with germline, which may come from a read error. The V call is TRBV7-9, the J call TRBJ1-6; D may be TRBD1 (5 bases). This CDR3 is built from 15 residues. CDR1 and CDR2 from the germline V gene are SEHNR and FQNEAQ (reference sequence). The CDR3 loop reads CASSLGGAMGSPLHF. The CDR3 nucleotides are TGTGCCAGCAGCTTAGGGGGCGCGATGGGGTCACCCCTACACTTT.

This clonotype was detected many times. The chain joins TRBV6-1 to TRBJ2-3; 9 nucleotides match TRBD1. Trimming took 8 bases from V and 4 from J; bases not matched to a gene: 4. Per the germline V gene, CDR1 is MNHNS and CDR2 is SASEGT. CDR3 length: 13 residues. The CDR3 here is CASAGQGPDTQYF. CDR3 bases: TGTGCCAGCGCAGGACAGGGGCCAGATACGCAGTATTTT.

The table lists this clonotype with many counts. The chain has TRBV14 and TRBJ2-3, with D perhaps TRBD2 (7 bases). Trimming stripped 0 bases from V and 1 base from J, with 11 bases between. CDR3 length equals 16 residues. The germline CDR1 and CDR2 sequences are SGHDN and FVKESK. The CDR3 DNA sequence: TGTGCCAGCAGCCAAGATCTGCGGGGGCGCACAGATACGCAGTATTTT. Protein: CASSQDLRGRTDTQYF.

This clonotype was detected only a few times. The chain employs TRBV20-1 and TRBJ2-2, with D perhaps matching TRBD2 (6 bases). Germline values: CDR1 DFQATT, CDR2 SNEGSKA (reference sequence). This CDR3 has 14 amino acids. The V end lost 1 base, the J end lost 4 bases, and 10 bases lay between the germline ends. CDR3 in amino acids: CSARVGSSTGELFF. In DNA form, the CDR3 reads TGCAGTGCTAGAGTCGGGAGCTCCACCGGGGAGCTGTTTTTT.

This clonotype was picked up many times. The chain uses TRBV20-1 and TRBJ1-2; 7 bases line up with TRBD1. The germline V gene encodes CDR1 DFQATT and CDR2 SNEGSKA (reference sequence). V gave up 3 bases and J gave up 6 bases; unmatched junction bases: 7. The CDR3 has 13 residues. CDR3 in DNA: TGCAGTGCTAGCAAACAGGGGAGAGATGGCTACACCTTC. It translates to CSASKQGRDGYTF.

This clonotype occurred many times. The gene calls are TRBV10-3 and TRBJ1-1, with D unclear. Looked up from germline, CDR1 is ENHRY and CDR2 is SYGVKD. V gave up 4 bases and J gave up 1 base, with 10 bases separating them. The CDR3 length is 14 residues. CDR3 nucleotides: TGTGCCATCAGTGGAACGAGAGGGAACACTGAAGCTTTCTTT. Its translation is CAISGTRGNTEAFF.

This clonotype has at least ten counts. The chain joins TRBV5-1 to TRBJ1-4; no firm D call. The CDR3 spans 11 residues. Germline V CDR1 and CDR2: SGHRS, YFSETQ. V lost 2 bases, J lost 12 bases, and 8 bases lay in between. The CDR3 here is CASSFSGELFF. DNA of the CDR3: TGCGCCAGCAGCTTCAGCGGGGAACTGTTTTTT.

This clonotype was detected many times. The CDR3 reads CASSLSPINVLRPPLHF. The CDR3 DNA is TGTGCCAGCAGCTTATCCCCGATTAACGTATTGCGGCCACCCCTCCACTTT. V and J are TRBV7-6 and TRBJ1-6; unclear D gene. This CDR3 has 17 amino acids. Between the trimmed V and J ends, which lost 2 bases and 11 bases, there was a span of 22 bases. Germline values: CDR1 SGHVS, CDR2 FNYEAQ.

This clonotype was observed many times. The chain joins TRBV12-3 or TRBV12-4 to TRBJ2-4; the match to TRBD2 covers 8 bases. V lost 1 base and J lost 7; bases outside the gene matches: 6. The CDR3 is 15 amino acids. In nucleotides, the CDR3 is TGTGCCAGCAGTTTAGGGTCGCGGGGGGCGAACATTCAGTACTTC. Translating it yields CASSLGSRGANIQYF.

This clonotype was seen at least ten times. The V call is TRBV7-9, the J call TRBJ2-7; D may be TRBD1 (6 bases). From germline, CDR1 is SEHNR and CDR2 FQNEAQ (reference sequence). The CDR3 spans 15 residues. Trimming left V 5 bases short and J 2 bases short, with 16 bases between. The CDR3 nucleotides are TGTGCCAGCAGCCCGCAGGGGAAGTGGCCCTACGAGCAGTACTTC. It specifies CASSPQGKWPYEQYF.

Many counts were recorded for this clonotype. This chain links TRBV20-1 with TRBJ1-2, with D hard to call. The CDR3 has 13 residues. Trimming removed 6 bases at V and 7 bases at J, with 18 bases between. The germline CDR1 and CDR2 sequences are DFQATT and SNEGSKA (reference sequence). Here the CDR3 reads CSATLPGAAGYTF. CDR3 nucleotides: TGCAGTGCCACACTCCCGGGCGCGGCTGGCTACACCTTC.

This clonotype has a count of ten or more. The chain uses TRBV20-1 and TRBJ1-5, with 7 bases lining up with TRBD1. This CDR3 has 14 residues. The junction had 1 base not matched to a gene; V was cut back by 1 base and J by 1 base. CDR1 is DFQATT and CDR2 is SNEGSKA in the germline V gene (reference sequence). This chain's CDR3 is CSARGQGSNQPQHF. The CDR3 DNA is TGCAGTGCTAGAGGACAGGGAAGCAATCAGCCCCAGCATTTT.